This T cell receptor (beta chain) was captured by sequencing in a study of blood T cell repertoires in COVID-19. Authors' analysis steps: Reference gene primer amplification in the assay estimated nucleated cell counts. Some clones are missing from TCRdb's copy, which holds only in-frame ones; the method was immunoSEQ multiplex PCR. For V, J and clone size, that table is used; D and trimming come from the DNA. The table records more than 120,000 clones, about 87% of them present only once. V was clipped by 7 bases and J by 5 bases; unmatched bases: 2. The CDR3 totals 14 residues. CDR1 is SEHNR, CDR2 FQNEAQ, per germline (reference sequence).

This receptor was identified in a man over 45 in a cohort exposed to, infected with or recovered from COVID-19 (not recorded which). J is TRBJ2-1 and V is TRBV7-9, with 13 bases fitting TRBD2. The specimen sequenced was PBMCs or T cells enriched from blood (not recorded which). The DNA for the CDR3 is TGTGCCAGCACACTAGCGGGGGGGAACAATGAGCAGTTCTTC. It codes for CASTLAGGNNEQFF.